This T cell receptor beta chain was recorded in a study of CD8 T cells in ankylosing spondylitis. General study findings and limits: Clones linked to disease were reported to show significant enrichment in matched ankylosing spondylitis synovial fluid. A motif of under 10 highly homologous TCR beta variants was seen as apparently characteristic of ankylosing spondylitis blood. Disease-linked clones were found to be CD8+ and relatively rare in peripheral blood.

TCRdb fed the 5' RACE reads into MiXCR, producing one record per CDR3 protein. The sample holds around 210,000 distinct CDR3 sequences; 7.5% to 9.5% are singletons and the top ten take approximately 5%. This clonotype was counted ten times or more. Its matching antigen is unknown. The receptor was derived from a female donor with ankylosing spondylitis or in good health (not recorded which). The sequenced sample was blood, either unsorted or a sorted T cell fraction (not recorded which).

CDR3 in DNA: TGCGCCAGCAGCGTATACTCGGGAAACGAGCAGTTCTTC. Translating gives CASSVYSGNEQFF. This sequence joins TRBV5-1 and TRBJ2-1; perhaps TRBD2 as D (5 bases). Trimming removed 4 bases at V and 10 bases at J, with 15 bases between. Germline values: CDR1 SGHRS, CDR2 YFSETQ. There are 13 residues in the CDR3.